The 30 T cell receptor beta chains reported below all come from one sample, sequenced in a study of technical replicates of blood from several donors. Here immunoSEQ multiplex PCR was the method, and the copy in TCRdb shows in-frame clones only, minus some. The table lists 45,000 to 65,000 clones, roughly 96% of them singletons. Sample: PBMCs. The receptors stem from a human donor in good health. Some clones in this sample may be carry-over from other donors' samples.

The chain uses TRBV4-1 and TRBJ2-6; D might be TRBD1 (5 bases). The CDR3 runs 13 residues. Germline CDR1 reads MGHRA; CDR2 reads YSYEKL. Trimming took 8 bases from V and 0 from J, leaving 5 bases between them. The DNA of the CDR3 is TGCGCCAGCCAGGGCTCTGGGGCCAACGTCCTGACTTTC. This gives the protein CASQGSGANVLTF.

The chain combines TRBV7-2 with TRBJ1-4; 10 nucleotides align to TRBD1. This CDR3 has 14 residues. V dropped 5 bases and J dropped 10; count of bases not matched to a gene: 7. Germline CDR1 reads SGHTA; CDR2 reads FQGNSA. The CDR3 here is CASSNDRGRGKLFF. CDR3 coding DNA: TGTGCCAGCAGCAACGACAGGGGGCGGGGAAAACTGTTTTTT.

In its sample, this clone was seen once. V is TRBV6-6 and J is TRBJ2-7; weak D call: TRBD1 (7 bases). Germline CDR1 reads MNHNY; CDR2 reads SVGAGI (reference sequence). The CDR3 is made up of 16 amino acids. Trimming pared 4 bases from V and 4 bases from J, leaving 20 bases between. The chain's CDR3 is CASSLRGAGGKYEQYF. The DNA for the CDR3 is TGTGCCAGCAGTTTAAGAGGGGCAGGGGGGAAGTACGAGCAGTACTTC.

In nucleotides, the CDR3 is TGTGCCAGCAGCCAGGGACAGATGGAGGTCTACGAGCAGTACTTC. Translated, it gives CASSQGQMEVYEQYF. The chain combines TRBV2 with TRBJ2-7; 7 nucleotides agree with TRBD1. V shed 6 bases, J shed 3 bases, and the junction held 11 bases outside the gene matches. The CDR3 consists of 15 residues. The germline V gene has CDR1 SNHLY and CDR2 FYNNEI.

V gene TRBV2 combines with J gene TRBJ2-1, with a possible D match to TRBD1 (6 bases). Germline-derived CDR1 and CDR2 are SNHLY and FYNNEI. The CDR3 is 11 amino acids. V gave up 8 bases and J gave up 8 bases, with 10 bases separating them. CDR3 residues: CASRGGDEQFF. In nucleotides, the CDR3 is TGTGCCAGCCGTGGGGGCGATGAGCAGTTCTTC.

V gene TRBV10-3 combines with J gene TRBJ1-2; D may be TRBD1 (6 bases). CDR1 ENHRY and CDR2 SYGVKD come from the germline V gene. CDR3 length: 13 amino acids. V lost 6 bases, J lost 6 bases, and 14 bases lay in between. The CDR3: CAIRGARGHGYTF. In nucleotides, the CDR3 is TGTGCCATCAGGGGGGCCAGGGGACATGGCTACACCTTC.

The genes are TRBV6-5 and TRBJ1-2; D call uncertain. Germline CDR1 reads MNHEY; CDR2 reads SVGAGI. The CDR3 has 13 residues. Deletions cut 6 bases from V and 4 bases from J, with 12 bases between. CDR3 bases: TGTGCCAGCAGCAATCCGGGGAGCTATGGCTACACCTTC. Translating gives CASSNPGSYGYTF.

This clone was observed once. The rearrangement joins TRBV5-1 to TRBJ1-2; D may be TRBD1 (6 bases). Germline CDR1 SGHRS, CDR2 YFSETQ. V was pared by 0 bases and J by 1 base, with 16 bases between. The CDR3 extends over 17 amino acids. The CDR3 sequence: CASSLEGDEVFNYGYTF. The CDR3 bases are TGCGCCAGCAGCTTGGAGGGGGATGAGGTGTTTAACTATGGCTACACCTTC.

The chain couples TRBV7-3 to TRBJ2-6, with 8 nucleotides matching TRBD1. The junction had 5 bases not matched to a gene; V was cut back by 0 bases and J by 4 bases. The germline gives CDR1 SGHTA, CDR2 FQGTGA. The CDR3 runs to 17 residues. The CDR3, as DNA: TGTGCCAGCAGCTTAACGCCGACAGGGGCCGGGGCCAACGTCCTGACTTTC. Amino acid sequence: CASSLTPTGAGANVLTF.

V gene TRBV29-1 combines with J gene TRBJ1-5, with D perhaps TRBD1 (6 bases). The V end lost 5 bases, the J end lost 4 bases, and 12 bases lay between the germline ends. The CDR3 length is 13 residues. Germline V gene lookup returns CDR1 SQVTM and CDR2 ANQGSEA. CDR3 loop: CSVTDSLNQPQHF. In DNA, the CDR3 is TGCAGCGTTACGGACAGCTTAAATCAGCCCCAGCATTTT.

The chain recombines TRBV2 with TRBJ1-6; D is unclear. Per germline, CDR1 SNHLY and CDR2 FYNNEI. V lost 2 bases, J lost 5 bases, and 7 bases lay in between. The CDR3 is 14 residues long. The CDR3 sequence: CASSEPVNNSPLHF. The CDR3 nucleotides are TGTGCCAGCAGTGAACCAGTGAATAATTCACCCCTCCACTTT.

J is TRBJ2-5 and V is TRBV5-4; TRBD2 agrees at 7 bases. J lost 2 bases, V lost 2 bases, and 3 bases had no gene match. This CDR3 has 14 residues. Germline values: CDR1 SGHNT, CDR2 YYREEE (reference sequence). The CDR3 sequence is CASSLSGAQETQYF. Written as DNA, the CDR3 is TGTGCCAGCAGCTTAAGCGGGGCACAAGAGACCCAGTACTTC.

V gene TRBV6-5 combines with J gene TRBJ2-2; D possibly corresponds to TRBD1 (5 bases). The CDR3 is 13 residues long. Germline V CDR1 and CDR2: MNHEY, SVGAGI. V lost 6 bases, J lost 5 bases, and 10 bases lay in between. This chain's CDR3 is CASRLTETGELFF. CDR3 in DNA: TGTGCCAGCAGACTGACAGAAACCGGGGAGCTGTTTTTT.

The count of this clone is one. This rearrangement joins TRBV30 to TRBJ1-6; D not resolved. V was clipped by 5 bases and J by 6 bases, with 8 bases between them. CDR1 and CDR2 (germline): GTSNPN, SVGIG (reference sequence). The CDR3 spans 12 residues. The CDR3 DNA is TGTGCCTGGCACATATTTAATTCACCCCTCCACTTT. This gives the protein CAWHIFNSPLHF.

This sequence joins TRBV4-1 and TRBJ2-3, with 12 bases lining up with TRBD2. Germline CDR1 is MGHRA and CDR2 is YSYEKL. Germline trimming cut 6 bases from V and 6 bases from J; bases unmatched to any gene: 4. This CDR3 has 14 amino acids. The CDR3 loop is CASRLAGGPDTQYF. In nucleotides, the CDR3 is TGCGCCAGCAGGCTAGCGGGGGGGCCCGATACGCAGTATTTT.

This clone was detected only once. The chain has TRBV7-2 and TRBJ1-2, with 9 nucleotides matching TRBD1. This CDR3 is 13 amino acids long. J lost 6 bases, V lost 5 bases, and 4 bases had no gene match. Germline CDR1 reads SGHTA; CDR2 reads FQGNSA. CDR3 amino acids: CASSVRTGDGYTF. CDR3 nucleotides: TGTGCCAGCAGCGTTCGGACAGGGGATGGCTACACCTTC.

This clone appeared a single time. The V and J genes are TRBV4-3 and TRBJ2-2, with a possible D match to TRBD1 (6 bases). Germline CDR1 and CDR2: LGHNA and YSLEER. Between the trimmed V and J ends, which lost 3 bases and 2 bases, there was a span of 16 bases. The CDR3 spans 17 residues. CDR3 in amino acids: CASSHTRGRANTGELFF. The CDR3 DNA follows: TGCGCCAGCAGCCACACCAGGGGCAGGGCCAACACCGGGGAGCTGTTTTTT.

V and J are TRBV20-1 and TRBJ2-4; D gene uncertain. The CDR3 length is 10 residues. Germline lookup yields CDR1 DFQATT and CDR2 SNEGSKA (reference sequence). Trimming removed 6 bases at V and 9 bases at J, with 9 bases between. In DNA, the CDR3 is TGCAGTGCCCTCCAAGCCATTCAGTACTTC. Residues: CSALQAIQYF.

The rearrangement uses TRBV13 and TRBJ2-7, with 10 positions matching TRBD1. The CDR3 totals 13 residues. The junction had 4 bases not matched to a gene; V was cut back by 5 bases and J by 6 bases. Germline-derived CDR1 and CDR2 are PRHDT and FYEKMQ (reference sequence). The chain's CDR3 is CASSMGQGFEQYF. The CDR3 coding sequence is TGTGCCAGCAGCATGGGACAGGGGTTCGAGCAGTACTTC.

V and J are TRBV7-8 and TRBJ2-5; 8 bases map to TRBD1. The CDR3 extends over 18 amino acids. J gave up 1 base and V 7 bases, and 17 bases lay outside the gene matches. Germline V gives CDR1 SGHVS, CDR2 FQNEAQ. In DNA form, the CDR3 reads TGTGCCAGCATGCGCGTTCGGCAGGGGGCGCGTGGCCAAGAGACCCAGTACTTC. This encodes CASMRVRQGARGQETQYF.

The chain joins TRBV6-6 to TRBJ2-7, with D perhaps TRBD2 (7 bases). V gave up 7 bases and J gave up 2 bases, with 18 bases separating them. The CDR3 consists of 15 residues. Looked up from germline, CDR1 is MNHNY and CDR2 is SVGAGI (reference sequence). The CDR3 loop is CASNSEGGNPYEQYF. For the CDR3, the DNA is TGTGCCAGCAATTCCGAGGGGGGGAATCCCTACGAGCAGTACTTC.

The chain has TRBV2 and TRBJ1-4, with 9 bases that match TRBD1. The V gene end was trimmed by 6 bases and the J gene end by 5 bases; junction bases not matched to a gene: 10. Germline V lookup: CDR1 SNHLY, CDR2 FYNNEI. This CDR3 has 16 amino acids. Written as DNA, the CDR3 is TGTGCCAGCAGGTTACAGGGGGCGAGCCCGAATGAAAAACTGTTTTTT. Translating it yields CASRLQGASPNEKLFF.

The CDR3 bases are TGCGCCAGCAGCCAAGACCAGGCCCAGGGAAATCACGAGCAGTACTTC. Residues: CASSQDQAQGNHEQYF. This chain joins TRBV4-3 and TRBJ2-7; possibly TRBD1 for D (5 bases). Trimming shortened V by 0 bases and J by 5 bases, and 17 bases separated the two germline ends. Germline V CDR1 and CDR2: LGHNA, YSLEER. The CDR3 contains 16 residues.

The chain joins TRBV6-4 to TRBJ2-3, with 11 bases aligning to TRBD2. Germline CDR1 and CDR2: MRHNA and SNTAGT. The CDR3 has 15 amino acids. V was pared by 6 bases and J by 0 bases, with 2 bases of the junction left unmatched. The CDR3 spells CASRLAGGSTDTQYF. In DNA, the CDR3 is TGTGCCAGCAGGCTAGCGGGGGGCAGCACAGATACGCAGTATTTT.

The rearrangement uses TRBV5-6 and TRBJ2-2; D is ambiguous. Germline assignment: CDR1 SGHDT and CDR2 YYEEEE. This CDR3 has 12 amino acids. Deletions cut 4 bases from V and 4 bases from J, with 5 bases between. CDR3 coding DNA: TGTGCCAGCAGCCTGAGCACCGGGGAGCTGTTTTTT. Translation: CASSLSTGELFF.

The chain is built from TRBV10-3 and TRBJ1-6, with 9 nucleotides matching TRBD1. This CDR3 contains 16 residues. J lost 6 bases, V lost 2 bases, and 5 bases had no gene match. The germline gives CDR1 ENHRY, CDR2 SYGVKD. The chain's CDR3 is CAISETTGGINSPLHF. The CDR3 DNA follows: TGTGCCATCAGTGAGACGACAGGGGGTATTAATTCACCCCTCCACTTT.

This clone was found a few times. This chain links TRBV9 with TRBJ1-1, with TRBD1 matching over 8 bases. The CDR3 spans 15 residues. Germline CDR1 reads SGDLS; CDR2 reads YYNGEE. J gave up 1 base and V 3 bases, and 5 bases lay outside the gene matches. The CDR3, as DNA: TGTGCCAGCAGCGGGCGGACAGGGACGAACACTGAAGCTTTCTTT. Its translation: CASSGRTGTNTEAFF.

This chain links TRBV7-8 with TRBJ2-1, with 13 bases fitting TRBD2. V lost 2 bases to trimming and J lost 3 bases; unmatched junction nucleotides: 4. Germline-derived CDR1 and CDR2 are SGHVS and FQNEAQ. The CDR3 spans 17 residues. The chain's CDR3 is CASSLTSGGAVYNEQFF. The CDR3 nucleotides read TGTGCCAGCAGCTTAACTAGCGGGGGGGCCGTCTACAATGAGCAGTTCTTC.

This chain uses TRBV10-1 with TRBJ2-1; 7 nucleotides match TRBD1. The V gene end was trimmed by 6 bases and the J gene end by 12 bases; junction bases not matched to a gene: 5. The CDR3 covers 11 residues. Per germline, CDR1 WNHNN and CDR2 SYGVQD (reference sequence). The CDR3 reads CASRYRGGQFF. CDR3 nucleotides: TGCGCCAGCAGATACAGGGGTGGGCAGTTCTTC.

The DNA of the CDR3 is TGTGCCAGCAGCTCAGGACTAGCGAACACCGGGGAGCTGTTTTTT. Translating it yields CASSSGLANTGELFF. The chain has TRBV7-3 and TRBJ2-2, with 7 nucleotides matching TRBD2. The germline V gene has CDR1 SGHTA and CDR2 FQGTGA. The CDR3 is made up of 15 amino acids. J gave up 0 bases and V 4 bases, and 2 bases lay outside the gene matches.